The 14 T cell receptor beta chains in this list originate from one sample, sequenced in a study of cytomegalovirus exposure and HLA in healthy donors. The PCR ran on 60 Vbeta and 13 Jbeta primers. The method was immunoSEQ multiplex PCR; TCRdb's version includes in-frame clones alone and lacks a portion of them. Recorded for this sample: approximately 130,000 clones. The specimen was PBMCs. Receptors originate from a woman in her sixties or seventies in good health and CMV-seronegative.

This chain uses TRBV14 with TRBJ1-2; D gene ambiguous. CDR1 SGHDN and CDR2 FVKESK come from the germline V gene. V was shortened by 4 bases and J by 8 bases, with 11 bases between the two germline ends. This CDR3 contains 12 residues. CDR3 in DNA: TGTGCCAGCAGCCCCGGAGCGTACGGCTACACCTTC. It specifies CASSPGAYGYTF.

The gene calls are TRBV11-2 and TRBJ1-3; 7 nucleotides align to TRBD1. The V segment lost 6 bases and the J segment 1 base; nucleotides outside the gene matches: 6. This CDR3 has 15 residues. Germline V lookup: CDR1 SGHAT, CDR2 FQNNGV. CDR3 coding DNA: TGTGCCAGCAGGGGACAGATACGTTCTGGAAACACCATATATTTT. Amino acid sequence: CASRGQIRSGNTIYF.

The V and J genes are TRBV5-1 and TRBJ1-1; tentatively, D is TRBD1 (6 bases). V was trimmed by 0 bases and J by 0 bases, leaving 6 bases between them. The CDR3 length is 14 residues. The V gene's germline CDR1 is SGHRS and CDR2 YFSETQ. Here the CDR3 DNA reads TGCGCCAGCAGCTTGGGGACAGTGAACACTGAAGCTTTCTTT. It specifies CASSLGTVNTEAFF.

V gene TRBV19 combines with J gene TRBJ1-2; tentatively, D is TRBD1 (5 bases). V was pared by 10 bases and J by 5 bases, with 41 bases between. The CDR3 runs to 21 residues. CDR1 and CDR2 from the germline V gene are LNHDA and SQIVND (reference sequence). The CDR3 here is CATNRAGTSKWTTKTNYGYTF. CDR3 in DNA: TGTGCCACCAACCGAGCGGGCACGAGTAAATGGACAACCAAGACGAATTATGGCTACACCTTC.

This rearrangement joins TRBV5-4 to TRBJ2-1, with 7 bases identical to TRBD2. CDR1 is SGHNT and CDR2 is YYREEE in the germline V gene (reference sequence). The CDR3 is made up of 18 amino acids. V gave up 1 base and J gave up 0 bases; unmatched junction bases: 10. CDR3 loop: CASSLWRRGFSSYNEQFF. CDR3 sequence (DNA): TGTGCCAGCAGCTTGTGGCGGCGGGGGTTTAGCTCCTACAATGAGCAGTTCTTC.

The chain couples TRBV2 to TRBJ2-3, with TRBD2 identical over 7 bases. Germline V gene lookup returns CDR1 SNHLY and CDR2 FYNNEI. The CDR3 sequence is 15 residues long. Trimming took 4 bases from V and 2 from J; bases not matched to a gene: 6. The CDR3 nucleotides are TGTGCCAGCAGTGTAAGCGGGACCTACACAGATACGCAGTATTTT. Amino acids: CASSVSGTYTDTQYF.

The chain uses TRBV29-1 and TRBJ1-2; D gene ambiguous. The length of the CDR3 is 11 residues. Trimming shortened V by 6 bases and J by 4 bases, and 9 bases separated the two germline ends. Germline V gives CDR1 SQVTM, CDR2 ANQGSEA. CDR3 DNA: TGCAGCGTAGGAGGATTCTATGGCTACACCTTC. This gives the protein CSVGGFYGYTF.

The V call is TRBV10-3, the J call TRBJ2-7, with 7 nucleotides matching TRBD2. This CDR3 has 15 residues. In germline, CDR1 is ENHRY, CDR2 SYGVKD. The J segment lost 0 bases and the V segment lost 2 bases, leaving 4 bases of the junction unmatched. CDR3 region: CAISEGTTNSYEQYF. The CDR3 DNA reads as TGTGCCATCAGTGAGGGGACTACCAACTCCTACGAGCAGTACTTC.

Here the CDR3 reads CASSIARNTGELFF. In nucleotides, the CDR3 is TGTGCCAGCAGCATCGCTAGGAACACCGGGGAGCTGTTTTTT. The chain carries TRBV11-2 and TRBJ2-2; D unclear. The germline CDR1 and CDR2 sequences are SGHAT and FQNNGV. The CDR3 totals 14 residues. The germline V and J ends were trimmed by 5 bases and 1 base, with 8 bases remaining between them.

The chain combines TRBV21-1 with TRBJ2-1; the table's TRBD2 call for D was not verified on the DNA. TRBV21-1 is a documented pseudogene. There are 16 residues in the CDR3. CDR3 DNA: TGTGCCAGCAGCAAAGGAAGCGGGAGCTCCTACAATGAGCAGTTCTTC. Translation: CASSKGSGSSYNEQFF.

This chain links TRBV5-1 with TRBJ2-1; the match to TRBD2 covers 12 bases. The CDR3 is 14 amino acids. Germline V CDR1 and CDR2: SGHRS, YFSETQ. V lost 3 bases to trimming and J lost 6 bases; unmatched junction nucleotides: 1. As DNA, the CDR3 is TGCGCCAGCAGCTGGACTAGCGGGACCAATGAGCAGTTCTTC. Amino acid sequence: CASSWTSGTNEQFF. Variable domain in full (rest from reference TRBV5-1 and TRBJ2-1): KAGVTQTPRYLIKTRGQQVTLSCSPISGHRSVSWYQQTPGQGLQFLFEYFSETQRNKGNFPGRFSGRQFSNSRSEMNVSTLELGDSALYLCASSWTSGTNEQFFGPGTRLTVL.

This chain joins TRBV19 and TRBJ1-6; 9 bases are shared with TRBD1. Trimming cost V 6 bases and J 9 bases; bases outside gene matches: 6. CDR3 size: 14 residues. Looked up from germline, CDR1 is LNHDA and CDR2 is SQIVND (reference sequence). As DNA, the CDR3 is TGTGCCAGTAGGGAGACAGGGGGAATTTCACCCCTCCACTTT. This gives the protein CASRETGGISPLHF. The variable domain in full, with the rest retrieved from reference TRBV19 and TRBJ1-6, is DGGITQSPKYLFRKEGQNVTLSCEQNLNHDAMYWYRQDPGQGLRLIYYSQIVNDFQKGDIAEGYSVSREKKESFPLTVTSAQKNPTAFYLCASRETGGISPLHFGNGTRLTVT.

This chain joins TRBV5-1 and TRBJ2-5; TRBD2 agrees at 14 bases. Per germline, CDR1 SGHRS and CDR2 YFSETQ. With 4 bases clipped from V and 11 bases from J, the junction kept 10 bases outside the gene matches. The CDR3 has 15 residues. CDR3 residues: CASSPLGTSGSEQYF. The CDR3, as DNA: TGCGCCAGCAGCCCCCTTGGGACTAGCGGGAGTGAGCAGTACTTC.

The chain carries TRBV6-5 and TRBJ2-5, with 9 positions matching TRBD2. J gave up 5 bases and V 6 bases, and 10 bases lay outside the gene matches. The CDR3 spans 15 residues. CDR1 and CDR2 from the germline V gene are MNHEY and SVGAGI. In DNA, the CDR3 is TGTGCCAGCAGACGACCGGCTAGCGGGGATGAGACCCAGTACTTC. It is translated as CASRRPASGDETQYF.